This T cell receptor (beta chain) was retrieved from a study of CD8+ T cells in alopecia areata. About the study: Dosing with tofacitinib proceeded for 6 to 18 months, followed by 6 months off drug.

The CDR3 extends over 15 amino acids. CDR1 GTSNPN and CDR2 SVGIG come from the germline V gene (reference sequence). Trimming took off 3 bases at V and 4 bases at J, with 15 bases between the two ends. It was cDNA, reverse transcribed from extracted RNA, that served as the sequencing template. Libraries were prepared by immunoSEQ multiplex PCR; TCRdb keeps only in-frame clonotypes and omits some of them. The sample holds 140,000 to 150,000 clones; approximately 50% are singletons and the top ten take 0.85% to 1%. The origin of this receptor is a human donor with alopecia areata. The specimen was CD4+ T cells sorted from blood, collected at week 0. V is TRBV30 and J is TRBJ1-4; D gene uncertain. CDR3 region: CAWRSRPLGNEKLFF. The CDR3 DNA is TGTGCCTGGAGATCTCGGCCGCTTGGTAATGAAAAACTGTTTTTT. Based on the CDR3 plus reference TRBV30 and TRBJ1-4, the full variable domain is SQTIHQWPATLVQPVGSPLSLECTVEGTSNPNLYWYRQAAGRGLQLLFYSVGIGQISSEVPQNLSASRPQDRQFILSSKKLLLSDSGFYLCAWRSRPLGNEKLFFGSGTQLSVL.